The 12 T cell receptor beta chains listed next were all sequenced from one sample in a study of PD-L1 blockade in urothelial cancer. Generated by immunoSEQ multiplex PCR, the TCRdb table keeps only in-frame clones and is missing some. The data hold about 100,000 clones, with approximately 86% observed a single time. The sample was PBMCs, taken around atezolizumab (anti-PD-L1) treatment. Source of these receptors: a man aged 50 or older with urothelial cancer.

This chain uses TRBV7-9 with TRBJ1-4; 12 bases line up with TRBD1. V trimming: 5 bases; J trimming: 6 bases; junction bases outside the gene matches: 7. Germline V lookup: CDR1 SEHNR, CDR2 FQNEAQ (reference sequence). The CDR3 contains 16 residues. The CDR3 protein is CASSQGQGASHEKLFF. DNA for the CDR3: TGTGCCAGCAGCCAGGGACAGGGGGCGTCGCATGAAAAACTGTTTTTT.

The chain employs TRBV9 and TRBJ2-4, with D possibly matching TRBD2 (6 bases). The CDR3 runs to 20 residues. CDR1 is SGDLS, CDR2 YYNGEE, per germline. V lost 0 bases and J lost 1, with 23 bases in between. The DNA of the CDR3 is TGTGCCAGCAGCGTAGAATTAGTCGTGGTAGACGGAGGGGCCAAAAACATTCAGTACTTC. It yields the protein CASSVELVVVDGGAKNIQYF.

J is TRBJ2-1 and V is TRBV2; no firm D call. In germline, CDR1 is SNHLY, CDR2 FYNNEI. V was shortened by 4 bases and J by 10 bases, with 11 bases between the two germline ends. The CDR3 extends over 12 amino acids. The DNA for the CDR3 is TGTGCCAGCAGTGGAACCAACCGGGAGCAGTTCTTC. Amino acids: CASSGTNREQFF.

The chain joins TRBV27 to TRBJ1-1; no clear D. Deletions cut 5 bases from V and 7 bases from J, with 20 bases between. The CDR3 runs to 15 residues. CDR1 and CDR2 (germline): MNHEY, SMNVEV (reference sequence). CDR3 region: CASSPFRGLGVEAFF. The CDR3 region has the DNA TGTGCCAGCAGTCCCTTCCGCGGGCTTGGGGTTGAAGCTTTCTTT.

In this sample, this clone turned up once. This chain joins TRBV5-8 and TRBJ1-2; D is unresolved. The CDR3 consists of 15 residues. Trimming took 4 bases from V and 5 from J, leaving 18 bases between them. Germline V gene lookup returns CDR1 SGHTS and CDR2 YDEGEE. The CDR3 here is CASSPHFAEGYGYTF. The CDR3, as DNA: TGTGCCAGCAGCCCCCACTTCGCGGAAGGTTATGGCTACACCTTC.

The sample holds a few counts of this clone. The CDR3 DNA follows: TGCAGCGTCGATGTAGGGGGCGAGCAGTACTTC. Translation gives CSVDVGGEQYF. The J gene is TRBJ2-7, the V gene TRBV29-1; D might be TRBD1 (6 bases). Germline V gene lookup returns CDR1 SQVTM and CDR2 ANQGSEA. V lost 6 bases and J 6 bases, leaving 12 bases between the germline ends. The CDR3 has 11 amino acids.

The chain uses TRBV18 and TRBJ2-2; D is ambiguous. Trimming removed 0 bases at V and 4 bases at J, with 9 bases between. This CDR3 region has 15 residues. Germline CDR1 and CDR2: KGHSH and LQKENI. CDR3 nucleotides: TGTGCCAGCTCACCACCAGGCATAGCCACCGGGGAGCTGTTTTTT. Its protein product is CASSPPGIATGELFF. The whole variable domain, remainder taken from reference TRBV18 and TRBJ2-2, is NAGVMQNPRHLVRRRGQEARLRCSPMKGHSHVYWYRQLPEEGLKFMVYLQKENIIDESGMPKERFSAEFPKEGPSILRIQQVVRGDSAAYFCASSPPGIATGELFFGEGSRLTVL.

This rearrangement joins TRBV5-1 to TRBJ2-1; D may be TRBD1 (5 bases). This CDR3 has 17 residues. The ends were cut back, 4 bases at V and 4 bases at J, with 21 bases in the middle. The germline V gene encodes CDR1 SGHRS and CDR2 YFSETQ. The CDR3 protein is CASSRPDSPGAYNEQFF. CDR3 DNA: TGCGCCAGCAGCCGCCCCGACTCCCCTGGGGCTTACAATGAGCAGTTCTTC.

CDR3 bases: TGTGCCAGCAGTTATCCTCCGGGACAGGGTTACAATGAGCAGTTCTTC. It yields the protein CASSYPPGQGYNEQFF. J is TRBJ2-1 and V is TRBV6-6; 9 bases line up with TRBD1. Looked up from germline, CDR1 is MNHNY and CDR2 is SVGAGI (reference sequence). The ends lost 3 bases at V and 4 bases at J; junction bases unmatched: 7. The CDR3 spans 16 residues.

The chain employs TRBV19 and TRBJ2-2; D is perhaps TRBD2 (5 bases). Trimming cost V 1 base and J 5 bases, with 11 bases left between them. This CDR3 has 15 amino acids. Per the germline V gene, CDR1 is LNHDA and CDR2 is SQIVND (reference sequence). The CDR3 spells CASSIVGSMTGELFF. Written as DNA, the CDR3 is TGTGCCAGTAGTATAGTTGGGAGTATGACCGGGGAGCTGTTTTTT.

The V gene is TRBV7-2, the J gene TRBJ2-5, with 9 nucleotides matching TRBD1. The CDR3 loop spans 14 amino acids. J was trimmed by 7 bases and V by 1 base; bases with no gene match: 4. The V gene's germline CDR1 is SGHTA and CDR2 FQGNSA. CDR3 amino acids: CASSLDRGRGTQYF. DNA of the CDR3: TGTGCCAGCAGCTTAGACAGGGGGCGCGGGACCCAGTACTTC. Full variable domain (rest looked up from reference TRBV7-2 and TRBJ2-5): GAGVSQSPSNKVTEKGKDVELRCDPISGHTALYWYRQSLGQGLEFLIYFQGNSAPDKSGLPSDRFSAERTGGSVSTLTIQRTQQEDSAVYLCASSLDRGRGTQYFGPGTRLLVL.

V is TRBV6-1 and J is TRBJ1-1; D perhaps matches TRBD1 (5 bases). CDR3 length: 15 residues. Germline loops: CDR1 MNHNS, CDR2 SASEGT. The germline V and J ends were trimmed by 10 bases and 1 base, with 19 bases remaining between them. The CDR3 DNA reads TGTGCCACCCGAGGGGTTGGGGGGGGGAACACTGAAGCTTTCTTT. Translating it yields CATRGVGGGNTEAFF.